One sample yielded the 16 T cell receptor beta chains listed below, sequenced in a study of regulatory T cells in long-lasting Graves disease. Relying on iRepertoire HTBI primers and Arm-PCR of CDR3 regions, the team built TCR beta libraries. TCRdb recomputed calls from the multiplex PCR reads with MiXCR, one row per CDR3 protein. The sample lists about 560,000 distinct CDR3 sequences; about 15% were seen once. The sample's time point: newly diagnosed GD, antithyroid drugs for less than 3 months. The authors made the TCR library using RNA they extracted from PBMCs. The sample also formed part of further work on T cells in Graves' hyperthyroidism and ophthalmopathy.

The source material was peripheral blood mononuclear cells (PBMCs), sampled at new diagnosis, from a patient treated with antithyroid drugs. The receptors were sampled from a man between 18 and 35 years old with Graves disease.

This clonotype was picked up many times. CDR3 sequence (DNA): TGTGCCAGCAGTTCCGAAATCTCTGGAAACACCATATATTTT. Translating gives CASSSEISGNTIYF. V is TRBV12-3 or TRBV12-4 and J is TRBJ1-3; no clear D. The CDR3 has 14 amino acids. Deletions cut 4 bases from V and 0 bases from J, with 7 bases between.

This clonotype was seen a handful of times. V gene TRBV10-3 combines with J gene TRBJ2-7; TRBD2 agrees at 11 bases. Germline CDR1 is ENHRY and CDR2 is SYGVKD. V trimming: 10 bases; J trimming: 2 bases; junction bases outside the gene matches: 10. CDR3 length: 15 residues. CDR3 coding DNA: TGTGCCACCAAGCGGACTAGCGGGCAGACCTACGAGCAGTACTTC. Its translation is CATKRTSGQTYEQYF.

This clonotype was counted many times. CDR3 residues: CASSEGESYEQYF. In DNA form, the CDR3 reads TGTGCCAGCAGTGAAGGGGAGTCCTACGAGCAGTACTTC. The rearrangement links TRBV2 to TRBJ2-7, with D possibly TRBD2 on 5 matching bases. V was clipped by 1 base and J by 1 base, with 5 bases between them. CDR3 length: 13 amino acids. Germline V lookup: CDR1 SNHLY, CDR2 FYNNEI. Combining the CDR3 with reference TRBV2 and TRBJ2-7 gives the whole variable domain EPEVTQTPSHQVTQMGQEVILRCVPISNHLYFYWYRQILGQKVEFLVSFYNNEISEKSEIFDDQFSVERPDGSNFTLKIRSTKLEDSAMYFCASSEGESYEQYFGPGTRLTVT.

The rearrangement uses TRBV7-3 and TRBJ2-1, with 14 bases fitting TRBD2. V lost 5 bases, J lost 0 bases, and 6 bases stayed unmatched. CDR3 size: 18 residues. Per germline, CDR1 SGHTA and CDR2 FQGTGA. The CDR3 DNA reads TGTGCCAGCAGCCCTAGGGGGACTAGCGGGAGCTCCTACAATGAGCAGTTCTTC. This gives the protein CASSPRGTSGSSYNEQFF. The whole variable domain, remainder taken from reference TRBV7-3 and TRBJ2-1, is GAGVSQTPSNKVTEKGKYVELRCDPISGHTALYWYRQSLGQGPEFLIYFQGTGAADDSGLPNDRFFAVRPEGSVSTLKIQRTERGDSAVYLCASSPRGTSGSSYNEQFFGPGTRLTVL.

V usage is TRBV30 and J usage is TRBJ1-1; D gene unclear. The CDR3 extends over 12 amino acids. Germline assignment: CDR1 GTSNPN and CDR2 SVGIG (reference sequence). V lost 2 bases to trimming and J lost 1 base, with 5 bases between them. The CDR3 spells CAWSTANTEAFF. As DNA, the CDR3 is TGTGCCTGGAGTACAGCGAACACTGAAGCTTTCTTT.

The chain couples TRBV5-6 to TRBJ1-6; D uncertain. The CDR3 loop spans 15 amino acids. V was cut by 2 bases and J by 2 bases, with 8 bases left in between. Germline CDR1 is SGHDT and CDR2 is YYEEEE. The chain's CDR3 is CASSFMAAYNSPLHF. DNA for the CDR3: TGTGCCAGCAGCTTTATGGCCGCCTATAATTCACCCCTCCACTTT.

This clonotype was picked up a small number of times. This chain links TRBV9 with TRBJ2-3; D remains ambiguous. Deletions cut 3 bases from V and 0 bases from J, with 17 bases between. The CDR3 loop spans 17 amino acids. Germline lookup yields CDR1 SGDLS and CDR2 YYNGEE. The CDR3 DNA reads TGTGCCAGCAGCGCCCTCCTTTCGTTTGAGAGCACAGATACGCAGTATTTT. Amino acids: CASSALLSFESTDTQYF.

This clonotype occurred many times. The gene calls are TRBV5-1 and TRBJ2-1; D call uncertain. The CDR3 is made up of 14 amino acids. Germline lookup yields CDR1 SGHRS and CDR2 YFSETQ. V was cut by 2 bases and J by 3 bases, with 9 bases left in between. The DNA for the CDR3 is TGCGCCAGCAGCTTCTTGGGCGGCTACAATGAGCAGTTCTTC. This gives the protein CASSFLGGYNEQFF.

This clonotype has ten or more counts. The chain uses TRBV5-1 and TRBJ2-5; TRBD1 agrees at 10 bases. Germline V gene sequence: CDR1 SGHRS, CDR2 YFSETQ. V shed 4 bases, J shed 2 bases, and the junction held 5 bases outside the gene matches. This CDR3 has 15 residues. Written as DNA, the CDR3 is TGCGCCAGCAGCGCGACAGGGGGCCCACAAGAGACCCAGTACTTC. Translated, it gives CASSATGGPQETQYF.

In its sample, this clonotype was seen many times. The CDR3 nucleotides are TGTGCCAGCAGTCTGCGGACAGGGGGCCTTCATTTGGGTGGCTACACCTTC. It yields the protein CASSLRTGGLHLGGYTF. The chain combines TRBV27 with TRBJ1-2; TRBD1 matches 11 bases. Germline V lookup: CDR1 MNHEY, CDR2 SMNVEV (reference sequence). This CDR3 has 17 residues. Unmatched junction bases numbered 15, after V lost 5 bases and J lost 7 bases.

This clonotype was counted at least ten times. The CDR3 DNA reads as TGTGCCAGCAGTCTGCGGGAAGTCAATTCACCCCTCCACTTT. Translated, it gives CASSLREVNSPLHF. The rearrangement links TRBV28 to TRBJ1-6; D remains unclear. The ends were cut back, 5 bases at V and 7 bases at J, with 12 bases in the middle. The CDR3 has 14 amino acids. Germline CDR1 MDHEN, CDR2 SYDVKM.

V gene TRBV20-1 combines with J gene TRBJ2-5; TRBD2 matches at 7 bases. The V segment lost 5 bases and the J segment 5 bases; nucleotides outside the gene matches: 8. The CDR3 consists of 13 residues. Per germline, CDR1 DFQATT and CDR2 SNEGSKA (reference sequence). As DNA, the CDR3 is TGCAGTGCTGAACTAGCGATCGGTGAGACCCAGTACTTC. It is translated as CSAELAIGETQYF.

This clonotype was observed a handful of times. The chain links TRBV6-9 to TRBJ2-7; 9 positions match TRBD2. The CDR3 runs to 13 residues. With 4 bases clipped from V and 6 bases from J, the junction kept 4 bases outside the gene matches. Germline CDR1 MNHGY, CDR2 SVAAGI. The CDR3 reads CASSSSGVPEQYF. CDR3 DNA sequence: TGTGCCAGCAGTTCTAGCGGGGTCCCCGAGCAGTACTTC.

This clonotype appeared many times. This chain joins TRBV11-3 and TRBJ2-5, with TRBD2 matching over 8 bases. In germline, CDR1 is SGHNT, CDR2 YENEEA. The length of the CDR3 is 19 residues. Trimming at V came to 5 bases and at J to 1 base, leaving 18 bases not matched to a gene. CDR3 sequence (DNA): TGTGCCAGCAGCCTTACGGTGGGAGCGGAGCGGGAGACCCAAGAGACCCAGTACTTC. Its translation is CASSLTVGAERETQETQYF.

Many counts were recorded for this clonotype. The chain has TRBV28 and TRBJ2-1; D gene unclear. Germline V gene data show CDR1 as MDHEN and CDR2 as SYDVKM. Trimming removed 4 bases from V and 2 bases from J, with 12 bases in between. The CDR3 is 15 residues long. CDR3 in amino acids: CASSSGPGPYNEQFF. The CDR3 bases are TGTGCCAGCAGTTCCGGACCCGGCCCCTACAATGAGCAGTTCTTC.

This rearrangement joins TRBV29-1 to TRBJ2-5; D possibly uses TRBD1 or TRBD2 (5 bases each). Trimming cost V 5 bases and J 1 base, with 11 bases left between them. Germline values: CDR1 SQVTM, CDR2 ANQGSEA. The CDR3 consists of 13 residues. CDR3 sequence (DNA): TGCAGCGTTCGGGGACGGTTCCAAGAGACCCAGTACTTC. The encoded protein is CSVRGRFQETQYF.